This TCR beta chain came from a study of cytomegalovirus exposure and HLA in healthy donors. Study-wide points: At a 0.05 false discovery rate, a later analysis found over 15,000 TCR beta sequences to be associated with HLA alleles. In a later analysis, across HLA loci, associated TCR counts were highest for DRB1, lowest for HLA-C.

About this clone itself: The antigen remains unidentified.

Trimming took off 0 bases at V and 11 bases at J, with 17 bases between the two ends. This CDR3 is 15 amino acids long. Looked up from germline, CDR1 is SGHTA and CDR2 is FQGNSA. The PCR used 60 Vbeta and 13 Jbeta primers. Assay used: immunoSEQ multiplex PCR; TCRdb lists only in-frame clones, some missing. Among over 95,000 clones listed, around 77% were seen once. The receptor was isolated from a man aged 35 to 55 in good health and CMV-seropositive. Sequencing was performed on PBMCs. The chain combines TRBV7-2 with TRBJ1-5, with a possible D match to TRBD1 (5 bases). In nucleotides, the CDR3 is TGTGCCAGCAGCTTAGCCAGGGTCAGTGGACAATCCCAGCATTTT. It encodes CASSLARVSGQSQHF.